This T cell receptor beta chain came from a study of blood T cell dynamics during melanoma immunotherapy. Whole-study findings and limits: Disease-control patients' PBMC repertoires became either more clonal or more diverse at W3. Clones driving repertoire changes may be melanoma-specific or general immune activation.

Time point denoted: pre-treatment baseline. Blood was drawn before treatment and at week 3 after checkpoint blockade. Response was assessed by RECIST 1.1 at 12 weeks, except a couple of rapid progressors. Method: immunoSEQ multiplex PCR; TCRdb's copy keeps in-frame clones and lacks some. Among approximately 25,000 clones, around 88% were seen once, and the ten largest hold 4% to 6%. This clone was observed a single time. The antigen is undetermined. CDR1 and CDR2 (germline): MGHRA, YSYEKL. CDR3 length equals 14 residues. The V segment lost 6 bases and the J segment 0 bases; nucleotides outside the gene matches: 1.

This sequence joins TRBV4-1 and TRBJ2-4; 8 positions agree with TRBD2. This receptor was taken from a human donor with melanoma. This sample comprised blood, obtained from a patient treated with checkpoint blockade. This CDR3 is CASRREVAKNIQYF. The CDR3 coding sequence is TGCGCCAGCAGGCGGGAGGTAGCCAAAAACATTCAGTACTTC.